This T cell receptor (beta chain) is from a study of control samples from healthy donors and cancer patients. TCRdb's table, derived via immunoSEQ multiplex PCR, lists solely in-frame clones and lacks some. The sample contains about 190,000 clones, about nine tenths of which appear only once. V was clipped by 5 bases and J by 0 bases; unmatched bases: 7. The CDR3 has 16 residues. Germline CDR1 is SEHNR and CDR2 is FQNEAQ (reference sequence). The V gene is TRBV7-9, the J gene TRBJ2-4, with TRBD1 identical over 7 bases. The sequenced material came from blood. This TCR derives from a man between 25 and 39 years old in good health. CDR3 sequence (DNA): TGTGCCAGCAGCCGTGGGGACAGCTTAGCCAAAAACATTCAGTACTTC. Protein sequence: CASSRGDSLAKNIQYF.